The 10 T cell receptor beta chains below all came from one sample that was sequenced in a study of CD8+CD57+ T cells in acquired aplastic anemia. Genomic DNA acted as the template from which TCR beta VDJ combination and CDR3 sequence profiling were carried out. TCRdb reanalysed the reads using MiXCR and keeps one entry per CDR3 protein. Of 250,000 to 350,000 distinct CDR3 sequences detected, around three fifths appear once; the ten largest clones hold less than 9.5%. The sequencing input was sorted CD4+, CD8+, or CD8+CD57+ T cells (not recorded which) from PBMCs. The receptors derive from a human donor with severe aplastic anemia or a healthy control (not recorded which).

This clonotype came up many times. The genes are TRBV20-1 and TRBJ2-7; D ambiguous. The length of the CDR3 is 14 residues. CDR1 is DFQATT, CDR2 SNEGSKA, per germline (reference sequence). Trimming cost V 1 base and J 6 bases, with 16 bases left between them. The CDR3 coding sequence is TGCAGTGCTAGAGCGGGCCCTCCCGTGGTCGAGCAGTACTTC. Its protein is CSARAGPPVVEQYF.

The chain employs TRBV7-8 and TRBJ2-7; D unclear. Looked up from germline, CDR1 is SGHVS and CDR2 is FQNEAQ. The CDR3 has 14 amino acids. Trimming took 5 bases from V and 3 from J, leaving 14 bases between them. CDR3 DNA sequence: TGTGCCAGCAGCCCACTTCCGGGCAGCTACGAGCAGTACTTC. Its translation is CASSPLPGSYEQYF.

This chain connects TRBV7-9 to TRBJ1-6; D is perhaps TRBD1 (6 bases). In germline, CDR1 is SEHNR, CDR2 FQNEAQ (reference sequence). V was clipped by 5 bases and J by 3 bases, with 17 bases between them. CDR3 length equals 17 residues. CDR3 region: CASSRGQTPDYNSPLHF. The CDR3 DNA reads as TGTGCCAGCAGCCGAGGACAGACCCCCGACTATAATTCACCCCTCCACTTT.

As to this clonotype: One end of the junction varies from germline; a read error may be responsible. The rearrangement uses TRBV7-9 and TRBJ2-6; D unclear. This CDR3 contains 10 residues. Germline lookup yields CDR1 SEHNR and CDR2 FQNEAQ (reference sequence). The CDR3 DNA sequence: TGTGCCAGCAGCTTGGGTACTGAAGCTTTC. Its protein product is CASSLGTEAF.

The V gene is TRBV7-2, the J gene TRBJ2-2, with a tentative D call TRBD2 (7 bases). Trimming left V 5 bases short and J 2 bases short, with 24 bases between. This CDR3 is built from 19 residues. Germline V CDR1 and CDR2: SGHTA, FQGNSA. The CDR3 protein is CASSGRGGGSPGNTGELFF. In nucleotides, the CDR3 is TGTGCCAGCAGCGGAAGAGGGGGGGGCTCCCCTGGAAACACCGGGGAGCTGTTTTTT. The variable domain in full, completed from reference TRBV7-2 and TRBJ2-2, reads GAGVSQSPSNKVTEKGKDVELRCDPISGHTALYWYRQSLGQGLEFLIYFQGNSAPDKSGLPSDRFSAERTGGSVSTLTIQRTQQEDSAVYLCASSGRGGGSPGNTGELFFGEGSRLTVL.

V usage is TRBV20-1 and J usage is TRBJ2-7; 7 bases map to TRBD2. V dropped 7 bases and J dropped 1; count of bases not matched to a gene: 13. The V gene's germline CDR1 is DFQATT and CDR2 SNEGSKA (reference sequence). This CDR3 contains 15 residues. CDR3 DNA sequence: TGCAGTGGGTTTAAGGCGGGAGTTGGATCCTACGAGCAGTACTTC. This codes for CSGFKAGVGSYEQYF.

The rearrangement links TRBV10-1 to TRBJ2-5; D not certain. CDR1 is WNHNN, CDR2 SYGVQD, per germline (reference sequence). Trimming left V 6 bases short and J 6 bases short, with 17 bases between. The CDR3 runs to 14 residues. CDR3 region: CASSRDLNDKTQYF. CDR3 nucleotide sequence: TGCGCCAGCAGCCGAGACCTAAACGATAAGACCCAGTACTTC.

As DNA, the CDR3 is TGTGCCAGCAGCTCCACTACAGGGGGCGTAGGGACCCAGTACTTC. Translated: CASSSTTGGVGTQYF. V usage is TRBV7-2 and J usage is TRBJ2-5, with TRBD1 matching 9 bases. V was pared by 4 bases and J by 7 bases, with 10 bases of the junction left unmatched. The CDR3 is 15 amino acids. Germline lookup yields CDR1 SGHTA and CDR2 FQGNSA.

The chain links TRBV10-3 to TRBJ2-7, with 7 nucleotides matching TRBD1. With V trimmed by 4 bases and J by 6 bases, 6 bases remained unmatched. The CDR3 spans 13 residues. Germline-derived CDR1 and CDR2 are ENHRY and SYGVKD. CDR3 sequence (DNA): TGTGCCATCAGTGGAGAGACAGGGTTCGAGCAGTACTTC. This encodes CAISGETGFEQYF.

The J gene is TRBJ2-7, the V gene TRBV7-2, with a possible D match to TRBD1 (5 bases). Germline CDR1 and CDR2: SGHTA and FQGNSA. The CDR3 totals 13 residues. V was trimmed by 5 bases and J by 4 bases, leaving 12 bases between them. CDR3 residues: CASSPGHLYEQYF. The CDR3, as DNA: TGTGCCAGCAGCCCCGGACACCTTTACGAGCAGTACTTC.